Sequencing of this T cell receptor beta chain was carried out in a study of T cell changes during pregnancy in multiple sclerosis. TCRdb keeps only in-frame clones here, not all; method: immunoSEQ multiplex PCR. The profile covers tens of thousands of clones, with 75% to 95% appearing a single time and more than 0.45% taken by the ten largest. After removal of 4 bases from V and 0 bases from J, the junction contained 10 bases not matched to a gene. Germline V gene lookup returns CDR1 SGHRS and CDR2 YFSETQ. This CDR3 comprises 16 residues. The sample was CD4+ T cells from peripheral blood mononuclear cells, taken in the second trimester of pregnancy. The chain uses TRBV5-1 and TRBJ2-7; 7 nucleotides match TRBD1. The TCR sequence derives from a female donor with multiple sclerosis, enrolled in a pregnancy study. Written as DNA, the CDR3 is TGCGCCAGCAGCCTTCAAACAGGGGCCGACTCCTACGAGCAGTACTTC. Translated: CASSLQTGADSYEQYF.